This entry is about one T cell receptor beta chain. Its antigen is unknown. Per the germline V gene, CDR1 is SGHNT and CDR2 is YYREEE (reference sequence). V shed 4 bases and J 5 bases; nucleotides not matched to a gene: 6. This CDR3 is 13 amino acids long. Stated time point: pretreatment peripheral blood. These data originate in a study of PD-L1 blockade in urothelial cancer. Across the study: In about 2014 therapy began: atezolizumab 1,200 mg intravenously every 3 weeks. Patients previously received 0 to 3 chemotherapy regimens. The researchers analyzed blood 3 weeks (second dose) and 6 weeks after treatment start.

Generated by immunoSEQ multiplex PCR, the TCRdb table keeps only in-frame clones and is missing some. The repertoire consists of more than 55,000 clones, with roughly 79% occurring once and the leading ten covering around 5.7%. Overall study results and limits: When pretreatment blood TCR clonality was below the median, it predicted better survival.

The source of this sequence is a man in his 70s with urothelial cancer. Sequences were derived from PBMCs, sampled around atezolizumab (anti-PD-L1) treatment. This chain links TRBV5-4 with TRBJ2-7; 7 bases are shared with TRBD1. In DNA, the CDR3 is TGTGCCAGCAGCCGACAGGGTGACAACGAGCAGTACTTC. Amino acid sequence: CASSRQGDNEQYF.